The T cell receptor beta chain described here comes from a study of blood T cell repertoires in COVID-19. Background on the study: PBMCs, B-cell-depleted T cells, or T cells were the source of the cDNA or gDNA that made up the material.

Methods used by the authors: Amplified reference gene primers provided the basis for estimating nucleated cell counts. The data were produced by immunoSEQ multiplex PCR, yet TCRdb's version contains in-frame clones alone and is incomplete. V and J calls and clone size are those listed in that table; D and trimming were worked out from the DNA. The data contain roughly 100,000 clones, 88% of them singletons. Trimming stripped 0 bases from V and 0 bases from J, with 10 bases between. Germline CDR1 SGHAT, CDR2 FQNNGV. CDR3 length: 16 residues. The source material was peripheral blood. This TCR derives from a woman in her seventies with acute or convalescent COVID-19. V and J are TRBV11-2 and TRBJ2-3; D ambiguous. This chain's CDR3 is CASSLEAGRSTDTQYF. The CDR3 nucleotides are TGTGCCAGCAGCTTAGAGGCAGGCCGTAGCACAGATACGCAGTATTTT.